The subject of this entry is one T cell receptor (beta chain). This entry comes from a study of CD8 T cells in Susac syndrome. The RNA, 0.5 to 1 ug, was put through reverse transcription using random hexamers. MiXCR, run by TCRdb on the immunoSEQ multiplex PCR reads, gives a single entry per CDR3 protein. The sample holds approximately 170,000 distinct CDR3 sequences; roughly nine tenths are singletons and the top ten take around 0.079%. J lost 0 bases, V lost 3 bases, and 7 bases had no gene match. This CDR3 region has 16 residues. The germline CDR1 and CDR2 sequences are SQVTM and ANQGSEA. Age- and sex-matched healthy donors served as the control group.

The chain is built from TRBV29-1 and TRBJ2-1; the match to TRBD1 covers 8 bases. The origin of this receptor is a human donor in good health. Sequencing used CD4+ T cells from PBMCs. The DNA of the CDR3 is TGCAGCGTTGAGCAAAGGACAGGGAGCTCCTACAATGAGCAGTTCTTC. It specifies CSVEQRTGSSYNEQFF.